This T cell receptor (delta chain) was recovered during a study of gamma-delta T cells after stem cell transplantation. TCRdb re-processed the RT-PCR reads via CATT. This sample yields 2,100 or so delta-chain clones, of which around 3.1% are seen a single time; roughly 22% belongs to the top ten. Judged by abundance, this clone is medium-sized (0.01 to 0.1%). Other DNA sequences in the sample encode the same CDR3. CDR3 length equals 21 residues. CDR1 and CDR2 (germline): TSWWSYY, QGS. With 0 bases clipped from V and 1 base from J, the junction kept 16 bases outside the gene matches. The chain uses TRDV1 and TRDJ2, with 8 bases lining up with TRDD3. Material for sequencing was gamma-delta T cells. The receptor comes from a human donor. It is not recorded whose cells these are; they may come from a transplant donor. This CDR3 is CALGELGLDGIRLRLTAQLFF. For the CDR3, the DNA is TGTGCTCTTGGGGAACTTGGTTTGGATGGGATACGCCTCCGTTTGACAGCACAACTCTTCTTT.